Below, one T cell receptor beta chain is given with its context. Libraries of TCR beta came from iRepertoire HTBI primers plus Arm-PCR of CDR3 regions. TCRdb itself ran the multiplex PCR reads through MiXCR, one entry per CDR3 protein. The top ten clones hold approximately 53% of a sample with a few hundred thousand distinct CDR3 sequences, 20% to 25% of them seen once. Time point here: persistent/refractory GD, antithyroid drugs over 5 years with positive TRAb. Isolated PBMC RNA provided the starting material for the TCR library. This entry belongs to a study of regulatory T cells in long-lasting Graves disease. The CDR3 has 16 residues. Germline-derived CDR1 and CDR2 are SGHTA and FQGNSA. With V trimmed by 7 bases and J by 2 bases, 14 bases remained unmatched.

The chain uses TRBV7-2 and TRBJ2-7; 7 bases agree with TRBD2. The source material was peripheral blood mononuclear cells (PBMCs), sampled when the disease was refractory, from a patient treated with antithyroid drugs. The receptor was isolated from a female donor with Graves disease. The CDR3 is CASTPRPGEGPYEQYF. DNA of the CDR3: TGTGCCAGCACCCCCCGACCCGGGGAGGGACCCTACGAGCAGTACTTC.